This T cell receptor (beta chain) originates from a study of Ad26.COV2.S vaccination and SARS-CoV-2 variants. About the research overall: The vaccine Ad26.COV2.S was put into the muscle once, or twice with 56 days between.

Repertoires were generated with immunoSEQ multiplex PCR, while TCRdb's copy carries only in-frame clones and drops some. The table shows hundreds of thousands of clones, with 89% occurring only once. Treatment denoted: around 19 received Ad26.COV2.S at low or high dose, single or two shots; a few received placebo; per-sample allocation not given. The samples date from day 63 after the first vaccine or placebo injection. The vaccine delivered Wuhan-strain SARS-CoV-2 spike through an Ad26 vector. Germline values: CDR1 SNHLY, CDR2 FYNNEI. The V and J ends lost 4 bases and 4 bases, in that order; junction bases with no gene match: 9. This CDR3 is built from 15 residues.

The input for sequencing was peripheral blood, taken in a trial of Ad26.COV2.S vaccine versus placebo. This TCR came from a person between 18 and 65 years old who received the Ad26.COV2.S COVID-19 vaccine or a placebo. The chain combines TRBV2 with TRBJ2-5, with TRBD1 identical over 7 bases. The CDR3 DNA follows: TGTGCCAGCAGTGGGGTCACAGGGGTGTCAGAGACCCAGTACTTC. Translated, it gives CASSGVTGVSETQYF.